This T cell receptor beta chain is drawn from a study of vaccination effects on CD4 cells after COVID-19. Study-wide points: Vaccine- and infection-induced clones showed marked clonal contraction late following vaccination. Cross-reactivity with common cold coronaviruses was shown by only 1 of 255 vaccine-induced clones in healthy vaccinees.

Antigen-specific CD4+ T cells expanded by the ViraFEST assay with viral peptide pools were then sequenced. Following culture for ten to eleven days, CD4+ T cells were isolated. In the cultures, half the medium was exchanged for IL-2 medium on days 3 and 7. This clone was seen only once. Its antigen is not known. Clones were read by immunoSEQ multiplex PCR, and TCRdb kept only the in-frame ones, dropping some. The data hold tens of thousands of clones, with 74% observed a single time. The CDR3 contains 15 residues. The V gene's germline CDR1 is MNHEY and CDR2 SVGEGT. Trimming removed 5 bases from V and 5 bases from J, with 18 bases in between.

The specimen was CD4+ T cells from PBMCs cultured with HCoV-229E spike peptides, collected before COVID-19 vaccination. The genes are TRBV6-2 or TRBV6-3 and TRBJ2-5; D call uncertain. The source is a human donor who received a COVID-19 vaccine. CDR3 sequence reads: CASSQMTIKRETQYF. In DNA form, the CDR3 reads TGTGCCAGCAGTCAAATGACGATTAAGAGGGAGACCCAGTACTTC.